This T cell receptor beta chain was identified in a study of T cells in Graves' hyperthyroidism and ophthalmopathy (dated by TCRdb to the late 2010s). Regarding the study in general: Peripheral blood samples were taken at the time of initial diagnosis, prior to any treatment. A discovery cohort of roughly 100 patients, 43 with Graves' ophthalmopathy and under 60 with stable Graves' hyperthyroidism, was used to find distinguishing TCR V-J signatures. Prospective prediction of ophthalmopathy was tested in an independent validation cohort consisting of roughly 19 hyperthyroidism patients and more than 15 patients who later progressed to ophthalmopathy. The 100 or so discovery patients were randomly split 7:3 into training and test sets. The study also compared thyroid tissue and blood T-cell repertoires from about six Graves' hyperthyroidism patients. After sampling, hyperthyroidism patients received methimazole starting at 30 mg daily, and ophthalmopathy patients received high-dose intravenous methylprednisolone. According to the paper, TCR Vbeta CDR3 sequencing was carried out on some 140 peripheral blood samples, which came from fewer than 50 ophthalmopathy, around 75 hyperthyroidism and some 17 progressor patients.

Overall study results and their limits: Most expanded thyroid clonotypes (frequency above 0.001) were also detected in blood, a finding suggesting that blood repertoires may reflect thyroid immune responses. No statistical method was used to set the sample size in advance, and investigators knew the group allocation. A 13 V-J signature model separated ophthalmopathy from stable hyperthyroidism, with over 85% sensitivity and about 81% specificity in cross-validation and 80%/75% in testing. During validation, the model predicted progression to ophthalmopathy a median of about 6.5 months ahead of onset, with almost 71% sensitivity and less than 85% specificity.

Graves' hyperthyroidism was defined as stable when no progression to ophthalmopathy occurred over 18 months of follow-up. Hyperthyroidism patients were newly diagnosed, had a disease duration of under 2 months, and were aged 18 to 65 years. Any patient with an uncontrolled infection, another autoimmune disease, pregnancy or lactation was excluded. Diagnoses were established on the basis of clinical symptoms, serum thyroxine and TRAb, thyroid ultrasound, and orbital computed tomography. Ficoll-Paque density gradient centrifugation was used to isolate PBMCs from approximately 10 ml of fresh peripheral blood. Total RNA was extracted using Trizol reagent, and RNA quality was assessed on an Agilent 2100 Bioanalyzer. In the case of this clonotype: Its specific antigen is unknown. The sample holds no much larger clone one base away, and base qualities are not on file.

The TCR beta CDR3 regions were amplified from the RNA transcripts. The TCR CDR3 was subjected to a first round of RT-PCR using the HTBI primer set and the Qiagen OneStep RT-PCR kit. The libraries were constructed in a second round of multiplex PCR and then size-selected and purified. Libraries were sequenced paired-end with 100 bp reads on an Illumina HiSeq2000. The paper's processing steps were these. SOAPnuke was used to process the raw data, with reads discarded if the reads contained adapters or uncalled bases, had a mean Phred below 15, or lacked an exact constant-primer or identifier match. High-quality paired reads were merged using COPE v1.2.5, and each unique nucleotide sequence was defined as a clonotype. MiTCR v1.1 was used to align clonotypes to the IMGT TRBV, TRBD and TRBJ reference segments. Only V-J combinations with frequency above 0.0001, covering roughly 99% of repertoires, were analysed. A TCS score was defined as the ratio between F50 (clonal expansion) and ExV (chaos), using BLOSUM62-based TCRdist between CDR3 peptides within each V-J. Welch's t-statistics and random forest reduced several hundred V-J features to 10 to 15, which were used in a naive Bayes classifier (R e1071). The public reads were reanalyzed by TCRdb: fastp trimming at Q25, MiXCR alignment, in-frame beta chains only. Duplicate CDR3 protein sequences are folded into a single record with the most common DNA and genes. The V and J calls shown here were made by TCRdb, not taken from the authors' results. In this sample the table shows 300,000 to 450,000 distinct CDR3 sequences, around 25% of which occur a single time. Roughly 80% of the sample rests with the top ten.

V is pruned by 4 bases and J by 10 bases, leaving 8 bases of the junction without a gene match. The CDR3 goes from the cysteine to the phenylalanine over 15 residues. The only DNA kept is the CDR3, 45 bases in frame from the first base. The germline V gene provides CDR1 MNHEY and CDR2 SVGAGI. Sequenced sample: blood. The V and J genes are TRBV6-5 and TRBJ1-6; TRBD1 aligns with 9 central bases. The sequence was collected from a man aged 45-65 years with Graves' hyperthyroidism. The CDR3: CASSLDRGKGSPLHF. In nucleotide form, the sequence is TGTGCCAGCAGTTTGGACAGGGGAAAGGGGTCACCCCTCCACTTT.